This T cell receptor beta chain was captured by sequencing in a study of cytomegalovirus exposure and HLA in healthy donors. Study results and limitations: Overall, roughly 160 TCR beta chains were annotated as cytomegalovirus-associated.

Generated by immunoSEQ multiplex PCR, the TCRdb table keeps only in-frame clones and is missing some. The data hold 200,000 or so clones, with about four fifths observed a single time. As concerns this clone: Its antigen remains unidentified.

Separate from the approximately 700-subject first cohort was the 120-subject validation cohort, to which the donors belonged. CDR1 is MDHEN and CDR2 is SYDVKM in the germline V gene. The length of the CDR3 is 17 residues. V dropped 3 bases and J dropped 6; count of bases not matched to a gene: 11. Material: PBMCs. This clonotype originated in a man younger than 35 in good health and CMV-seropositive. This chain joins TRBV28 and TRBJ1-2, with 12 bases lining up with TRBD1. The CDR3 loop reads CASSLQGQGAQLDGYTF. CDR3 bases: TGTGCCAGCAGTTTGCAGGGACAGGGGGCGCAGTTGGATGGCTACACCTTC.